These 8 T cell receptor beta chains were sequenced from one sample in a study of blood T cell repertoires in COVID-19. Sequencing was performed with immunoSEQ multiplex PCR; in TCRdb, only in-frame clones are kept and a portion is missing. Of about 310,000 clones listed, roughly 87% were seen once; the top ten hold 1%. Sequencing input: peripheral blood. All receptors come from a man aged 50 to 59 with active or convalescent COVID-19.

The gene calls are TRBV9 and TRBJ2-5; D perhaps matches TRBD2 (6 bases). CDR3 length: 16 residues. V shed 0 bases and J shed 5 bases, with 17 bases lying between them. The germline V gene encodes CDR1 SGDLS and CDR2 YYNGEE. The CDR3 spells CASSVGVGGGVETQYF. CDR3 coding DNA: TGTGCCAGCAGCGTAGGGGTGGGAGGAGGGGTGGAGACCCAGTACTTC.

The chain employs TRBV6-5 and TRBJ1-1; perhaps TRBD1 as D (6 bases). V lost 8 bases, J lost 8 bases, and 9 bases lay in between. The V gene's germline CDR1 is MNHEY and CDR2 SVGAGI. The CDR3 contains 10 residues. In DNA, the CDR3 is TGTGCCAGCTCCGACAGGGAAGCTTTCTTT. Protein sequence: CASSDREAFF.

This clone was picked up one time. The DNA is omitted, as the CDR3 cannot be located on it reliably, and the CDR3 follows TCRdb's listing. The chain links TRBV27 to TRBJ1-4. The CDR3 is 15 residues long, ends included. The germline gives CDR1 MNHEY, CDR2 SMNVEV (reference sequence). CDR3 in amino acids: CASSFLADGSEKLFF.

This clone was picked up one time. V gene TRBV6-4 combines with J gene TRBJ2-4; D not resolved. The ends were cut back, 3 bases at V and 9 bases at J, with 12 bases in the middle. The CDR3 is 13 residues long. The germline CDR1 and CDR2 sequences are MRHNA and SNTAGT. DNA for the CDR3: TGTGCCAGCAGTGAAGGAGTTAAATCCATTCAGTACTTC. Translating gives CASSEGVKSIQYF.

The chain joins TRBV9 to TRBJ2-3; 11 bases align to TRBD2. V trimming: 2 bases; J trimming: 1 base; junction bases outside the gene matches: 3. Per germline, CDR1 SGDLS and CDR2 YYNGEE. The CDR3 contains 16 residues. The CDR3 DNA reads as TGTGCCAGCAGCGTTATTAGCGGGAGGGGCACAGATACGCAGTATTTT. As protein: CASSVISGRGTDTQYF. Filled out from reference TRBV9 and TRBJ2-3, the complete variable domain reads DSGVTQTPKHLITATGQRVTLRCSPRSGDLSVYWYQQSLDQGLQFLIQYYNGEERAKGNILERFSAQQFPDLHSELNLSSLELGDSALYFCASSVISGRGTDTQYFGPGTRLTVL.

This clone was observed a single time. This chain joins TRBV5-1 and TRBJ2-7; weak D call: TRBD2 (5 bases). The CDR3 totals 13 residues. V lost 4 bases, J lost 1 base, and 9 bases lay in between. CDR1 and CDR2 (germline): SGHRS, YFSETQ. This CDR3 is CASSNRGSYEQYF. The CDR3 coding sequence is TGCGCCAGCAGCAATCGGGGATCCTACGAGCAGTACTTC.

The V call is TRBV28, the J call TRBJ2-3; D not resolved. The CDR3 is 14 residues long. Per germline, CDR1 MDHEN and CDR2 SYDVKM. V lost 7 bases, J lost 0 bases, and 11 bases lay in between. CDR3 nucleotide sequence: TGTGCCAGCATTCGGTCTCGTAGCACAGATACGCAGTATTTT. It codes for CASIRSRSTDTQYF.

This clone was found once. The chain recombines TRBV30 with TRBJ1-3; D uncertain. Between the trimmed V and J ends, which lost 0 bases and 0 bases, there was a span of 9 bases. CDR1 GTSNPN and CDR2 SVGIG come from the germline V gene (reference sequence). This CDR3 is 15 amino acids long. The CDR3 reads CAWSVMWSSGNTIYF. The CDR3 DNA is TGTGCCTGGAGTGTTATGTGGAGCTCTGGAAACACCATATATTTT.